This T cell receptor beta chain is drawn from a study of cytomegalovirus exposure and HLA in healthy donors. The PCR had 60 Vbeta and 13 Jbeta primers. The method was immunoSEQ multiplex PCR; TCRdb's version includes in-frame clones alone and lacks a portion of them. The sample yields about 150,000 clones, approximately 80% seen once. This clone was picked up one time. Its antigen is not known. CDR1 KGHSH and CDR2 LQKENI come from the germline V gene. CDR3 size: 14 residues. V lost 5 bases, J lost 4 bases, and 15 bases lay in between. The study's findings and limits: DRB1 had the most TCR associations and HLA-C the fewest, a later analysis found, with rates varying by HLA locus. It emerged from a later analysis that several of the most significant clusters appeared to be linked to common viral pathogens. With further analysis later on, most CMV-associated TCR beta chains appeared HLA-restricted.

This sequence originates from a man aged 25-40 years in good health and CMV-seropositive. The rearrangement uses TRBV18 and TRBJ2-7, with D perhaps matching TRBD2 (6 bases). Sequencing used PBMCs. The CDR3 nucleotides read TGTGCCAGCTCAGTTGCGGGGACGACTTACGAGCAGTACTTC. Translation: CASSVAGTTYEQYF.